This T cell receptor (beta chain) was retrieved from a study of T cell responses to AZD1222 COVID-19 vaccine. Study outcomes and limitations: The study reported that nearly half of spike-specific TCRs target unmutated variant regions. Two doses of AZD1222 preceded a rise in Spike-specific TCR breadth and depth. Among vaccine-associated CD4 TCRs, coverage spanned spike, with dominance at 160-218 and 743-854.

A note on this clone: No antigen is known for it.

Some clones are missing from TCRdb's copy, which holds only in-frame ones; the method was immunoSEQ multiplex PCR. The table lists over 150,000 clones, roughly nine tenths of them singletons. This receptor was taken from an adult who received the AZD1222 COVID-19 vaccine. Sequences were derived from peripheral blood, sampled 28 days after the second AZD1222 dose.

DNA for the CDR3: TGTGCCAGCAGCTACGGGAACACTGAAGCTTTCTTT. Protein sequence: CASSYGNTEAFF. The chain carries TRBV27 and TRBJ1-1; no clear D. The CDR3 extends over 12 amino acids. Germline-derived CDR1 and CDR2 are MNHEY and SMNVEV (reference sequence). The germline V and J ends were trimmed by 6 bases and 1 base, with 6 bases remaining between them.